A single sample gave rise to the 26 T cell receptor beta chains below, sequenced in a study of T-cell reconstitution after alpha-beta-depleted transplantation in children. Library preparation (for TCRbeta) was performed with unique molecular identifiers. From the PCR reads, TCRdb called clonotypes with MiXCR, one entry per CDR3 protein. Among 610,000 or so distinct CDR3 sequences, 25% to 30% were seen once, and the ten largest hold under 45%. The input for sequencing was PBMCs, taken before TCRalphabeta/CD19-depleted stem cell transplant. The receptors originated from a boy younger than two with Wiskott-Aldrich syndrome, due to receive a stem cell transplant.

This clonotype was observed a handful of times. J is TRBJ1-5 and V is TRBV20-1, with unresolved D. Germline V gene lookup returns CDR1 DFQATT and CDR2 SNEGSKA (reference sequence). V lost 3 bases and J 1 base, leaving 13 bases between the germline ends. This CDR3 has 15 residues. Here the CDR3 reads CSASGPGSSNQPQHF. CDR3 DNA: TGCAGTGCTAGTGGTCCGGGAAGCAGCAATCAGCCCCAGCATTTT.

The chain recombines TRBV10-2 with TRBJ2-2; perhaps TRBD2 as D (6 bases). Trimming shortened V by 8 bases and J by 6 bases, and 13 bases separated the two germline ends. The CDR3 contains 13 residues. The germline gives CDR1 WSHSY, CDR2 SAAADI. The CDR3 region has the DNA TGCGCCAGCTCCGTAGCGGAGGCCGGGGAGCTGTTTTTT. It codes for CASSVAEAGELFF.

V and J are TRBV20-1 and TRBJ2-4; 16 bases agree with TRBD2. V shed 0 bases and J 0 bases; nucleotides not matched to a gene: 5. CDR1 is DFQATT and CDR2 is SNEGSKA in the germline V gene (reference sequence). The CDR3 covers 19 residues. As DNA, the CDR3 is TGCAGTGCTAGAGACACGGGACTAGCGGGAGGGCTAGCCAAAAACATTCAGTACTTC. It specifies CSARDTGLAGGLAKNIQYF.

The chain recombines TRBV12-3 or TRBV12-4 with TRBJ2-1; D perhaps matches TRBD2 (5 bases). CDR3 length equals 13 residues. V was clipped by 10 bases and J by 6 bases, with 16 bases between them. The CDR3 region is CAIQFLEGNEQFF. The DNA for the CDR3 is TGTGCCATCCAATTCTTAGAGGGCAATGAGCAGTTCTTC.

This clonotype was seen only a few times. The chain couples TRBV5-1 to TRBJ2-5; D possibly corresponds to TRBD2 (6 bases). V was cut by 3 bases and J by 2 bases, with 14 bases left in between. This CDR3 comprises 15 residues. The V gene's germline CDR1 is SGHRS and CDR2 YFSETQ. CDR3 residues: CASSSTAGPQETQYF. For the CDR3, the DNA is TGCGCCAGCAGCTCGACAGCGGGTCCTCAAGAGACCCAGTACTTC. Variable domain in full (rest from reference TRBV5-1 and TRBJ2-5): KAGVTQTPRYLIKTRGQQVTLSCSPISGHRSVSWYQQTPGQGLQFLFEYFSETQRNKGNFPGRFSGRQFSNSRSEMNVSTLELGDSALYLCASSSTAGPQETQYFGPGTRLLVL.

This clonotype has more than one count but fewer than ten. V is TRBV20-1 and J is TRBJ1-5; D may be TRBD1 (5 bases). The CDR3 has 14 amino acids. Trimming removed 4 bases from V and 3 bases from J, with 13 bases in between. Germline V CDR1 and CDR2: DFQATT, SNEGSKA (reference sequence). In DNA, the CDR3 is TGCAGTGCTAATTCGGGACTTTTCAATCAGCCCCAGCATTTT. The encoded protein is CSANSGLFNQPQHF.

The chain uses TRBV20-1 and TRBJ2-1, with TRBD2 identical over 8 bases. The length of the CDR3 is 17 residues. Trimming removed 1 base from V and 1 base from J; junction bases left unmatched: 9. Germline V CDR1 and CDR2: DFQATT, SNEGSKA (reference sequence). The CDR3 nucleotides read TGCAGTGCTAGAGGAGTTACGGGAGGGGTTTCCTACAATGAGCAGTTCTTC. Translation gives CSARGVTGGVSYNEQFF.

This clonotype was observed many times. V and J are TRBV28 and TRBJ2-1; 11 bases align to TRBD2. V was clipped by 4 bases and J by 7 bases; unmatched bases: 6. Germline CDR1 MDHEN, CDR2 SYDVKM. The CDR3 has 15 amino acids. The CDR3 sequence is CASSSLTSGRNEQFF. DNA of the CDR3: TGTGCCAGCAGTTCCTTAACTAGCGGGAGAAATGAGCAGTTCTTC. The whole variable domain, remainder taken from reference TRBV28 and TRBJ2-1, is DVKVTQSSRYLVKRTGEKVFLECVQDMDHENMFWYRQDPGLGLRLIYFSYDVKMKEKGDIPEGYSVSREKKERFSLILESASTNQTSMYLCASSSLTSGRNEQFFGPGTRLTVL.

This sequence joins TRBV5-1 and TRBJ1-6, with D perhaps TRBD1 (5 bases). CDR3 length: 15 amino acids. Germline lookup yields CDR1 SGHRS and CDR2 YFSETQ. Between the trimmed V and J ends, which lost 0 bases and 7 bases, there was a span of 11 bases. The CDR3, as DNA: TGCGCCAGCAGCTTGGAAGGGACTCGCAATTCACCCCTCCACTTT. Protein sequence: CASSLEGTRNSPLHF.

In DNA, the CDR3 is TGCGCCAGCCGACTAAACCAAGAGACCCAGTACTTC. As protein: CASRLNQETQYF. This sequence joins TRBV5-1 and TRBJ2-5, with TRBD2 as a possible D gene (5 bases). Germline loops: CDR1 SGHRS, CDR2 YFSETQ. This CDR3 has 12 residues. The V end lost 7 bases, the J end lost 0 bases, and 7 bases lay between the germline ends.

The chain employs TRBV27 and TRBJ2-5; TRBD2 aligns across 8 bases. V lost 4 bases to trimming and J lost 1 base; unmatched junction nucleotides: 5. The CDR3 loop spans 15 amino acids. Germline-derived CDR1 and CDR2 are MNHEY and SMNVEV (reference sequence). This chain's CDR3 is CASSSPGLGQETQYF. The CDR3 DNA sequence: TGTGCCAGCAGTTCGCCGGGACTAGGCCAAGAGACCCAGTACTTC.

This clonotype was found a few times. In DNA form, the CDR3 reads TGCGCCAGCAAATTGACGACGTCGAGCTCCTACAATGAGCAGTTCTTC. Its translation is CASKLTTSSSYNEQFF. The chain couples TRBV5-1 to TRBJ2-1; no firm D call. V lost 6 bases and J lost 0, with 16 bases in between. CDR3 size: 16 residues. Germline CDR1 reads SGHRS; CDR2 reads YFSETQ.

This clonotype was seen only a few times. The CDR3 reads CSASYGDRSQPQHF. The CDR3 DNA is TGCAGTGCTAGTTATGGGGACAGGAGTCAGCCCCAGCATTTT. This chain uses TRBV20-1 with TRBJ1-5; 8 bases line up with TRBD1. Germline loops: CDR1 DFQATT, CDR2 SNEGSKA (reference sequence). The CDR3 totals 14 residues. Trimming cost V 3 bases and J 6 bases; bases outside gene matches: 7.

This clonotype was detected only a few times. The rearrangement links TRBV27 to TRBJ1-2; TRBD1 is a possible D gene (6 bases). CDR3 size: 14 residues. Germline lookup yields CDR1 MNHEY and CDR2 SMNVEV (reference sequence). V was cut by 4 bases and J by 2 bases, with 11 bases left in between. In DNA, the CDR3 is TGTGCCAGCAGTTACAGGGTTGGGAACTATGGCTACACCTTC. Translating gives CASSYRVGNYGYTF.

This clonotype was observed a single time. V usage is TRBV20-1 and J usage is TRBJ2-1; 8 bases line up with TRBD2. Germline CDR1 is DFQATT and CDR2 is SNEGSKA (reference sequence). The CDR3 runs 15 residues. The V gene end was trimmed by 2 bases and the J gene end by 6 bases; junction bases not matched to a gene: 9. Here the CDR3 reads CSARRTSCGGNEQFF. CDR3 DNA sequence: TGCAGTGCTAGAAGGACTAGCTGTGGGGGCAATGAGCAGTTCTTC.

This clonotype occurred a few times. For the CDR3, the DNA is TGCGCCAGCAGCCAGACCCCTAGCGGGAGTTTTAATGAGCAGTTCTTC. The encoded protein is CASSQTPSGSFNEQFF. The chain recombines TRBV5-1 with TRBJ2-1; 10 positions agree with TRBD2. V shed 4 bases and J 7 bases; nucleotides not matched to a gene: 11. Germline V CDR1 and CDR2: SGHRS, YFSETQ. The CDR3 runs to 16 residues.

The chain joins TRBV5-1 to TRBJ1-5, with D perhaps matching TRBD1 (6 bases). Germline lookup yields CDR1 SGHRS and CDR2 YFSETQ. Trimming took off 0 bases at V and 6 bases at J, with 10 bases between the two ends. CDR3 length: 14 residues. CDR3 sequence (DNA): TGCGCCAGCAGCTTGGCGGGCAGGGGTCAGCCCCAGCATTTT. Translation gives CASSLAGRGQPQHF.

This sequence joins TRBV20-1 and TRBJ2-1; TRBD2 is a possible D gene (5 bases). Trimming cost V 1 base and J 10 bases, with 11 bases left between them. CDR1 and CDR2 from the germline V gene are DFQATT and SNEGSKA (reference sequence). The CDR3 length is 12 residues. The CDR3 coding sequence is TGCAGTGCTAGAGGGGGAGTTCGCGAGCAGTTCTTC. It yields the protein CSARGGVREQFF.

The CDR3 nucleotides read TGTGCCAGCAGCGATACCCGTGGGGCGGGGACCCAGTACTTC. Translated, it gives CASSDTRGAGTQYF. The genes are TRBV11-3 and TRBJ2-5, with D perhaps being TRBD1 or TRBD2 (5 bases each). The CDR3 loop spans 14 amino acids. V lost 5 bases and J 7 bases, leaving 17 bases between the germline ends. Germline V gene sequence: CDR1 SGHNT, CDR2 YENEEA.

This clonotype was seen more than once but under ten times. A much larger clone is a single base away; this may be a read error. The V gene is TRBV27, the J gene TRBJ2-5; D is unclear. V lost 2 bases and J lost 6, with 1 base in between. Germline loops: CDR1 MNHEY, CDR2 SMNVEV (reference sequence). This CDR3 contains 10 residues. DNA for the CDR3: TGTGCCAGCAGTTTAAAGACCCAGTACTTC. Translated, it gives CASSLKTQYF.

The chain employs TRBV20-1 and TRBJ2-2; perhaps D is TRBD1 or TRBD2 (6 bases each). This CDR3 has 16 amino acids. Germline loops: CDR1 DFQATT, CDR2 SNEGSKA (reference sequence). Trimming pared 6 bases from V and 1 base from J, leaving 18 bases between. The CDR3 nucleotides are TGCAGTGCAGACTTTAGGAGGGGGATGAACACCGGGGAGCTGTTTTTT. Amino acid sequence: CSADFRRGMNTGELFF.

The chain employs TRBV5-1 and TRBJ2-7; D could derive from TRBD1 or TRBD2 (5 bases each). CDR3 size: 16 residues. The germline gives CDR1 SGHRS, CDR2 YFSETQ. With 0 bases removed from V and 0 bases from J, the gap between germline ends came to 13 bases. CDR3 sequence: CASSLVFGARSYEQYF. For the CDR3, the DNA is TGCGCCAGCAGCTTGGTGTTCGGGGCCCGCTCCTACGAGCAGTACTTC.

The V and J genes are TRBV4-1 and TRBJ2-3; D is unclear. Trimming removed 2 bases at V and 6 bases at J, with 12 bases between. The CDR3 contains 14 residues. The germline V gene encodes CDR1 MGHRA and CDR2 YSYEKL. The CDR3 is CASSQNTLGDTQYF. The DNA of the CDR3 is TGCGCCAGCAGCCAAAACACCCTGGGGGATACGCAGTATTTT.

The chain has TRBV10-3 and TRBJ2-1, with TRBD2 identical over 8 bases. The germline gives CDR1 ENHRY, CDR2 SYGVKD. The length of the CDR3 is 15 residues. V trimming: 4 bases; J trimming: 3 bases; junction bases outside the gene matches: 5. The DNA for the CDR3 is TGTGCCATCAGTGCGGCGGGACTAGACTACAATGAGCAGTTCTTC. This sequence encodes CAISAAGLDYNEQFF.

This rearrangement joins TRBV5-1 to TRBJ1-2; no reliable D call. V was shortened by 0 bases and J by 5 bases, with 11 bases between the two germline ends. The germline gives CDR1 SGHRS, CDR2 YFSETQ. The CDR3 runs to 14 residues. CDR3 in amino acids: CASSLAPALYGYTF. In DNA form, the CDR3 reads TGCGCCAGCAGCTTGGCGCCGGCTCTTTATGGCTACACCTTC.

CDR3 residues: CASRHEGARETQYF. In DNA, the CDR3 is TGTGCCAGCAGGCACGAAGGGGCGAGAGAGACCCAGTACTTC. This chain connects TRBV6-2 or TRBV6-3 to TRBJ2-5; D possibly corresponds to TRBD1 (5 bases). Trimming left V 6 bases short and J 4 bases short, with 15 bases between. The CDR3 has 14 amino acids. Germline CDR1 reads MNHEY; CDR2 reads SVGEGT.